A selection of T cell receptor beta chains follows, all from one sample in a study of identical twins. A single record per CDR3 protein comes from TCRdb applying MiXCR to the 5' RACE reads. The sample has about 500,000 distinct CDR3 sequences, 13% to 15% seen once. The data also belong to a second study, concerning yellow fever vaccine responses in identical twins.

Sequenced sample: CD4+ T cells sorted from blood. Receptor source: a woman between 18 and 29 years old in good health. Both conserved end residues are part of each CDR3.

J: TRBJ2-7; V: TRBV12-3/TRBV12-4; length: 12; CDR3: CASSLDGRGQYF
J: TRBJ1-1; V: TRBV3-1; length: 13; CDR3: CASSPPSNTEAFF
J: TRBJ2-2; V: TRBV10-3; length: 15; CDR3: CATGTGGTNTGELFF
J: TRBJ2-3; V: TRBV20-1; length: 15; CDR3: CSASPLAGVSDTQYF
J: TRBJ2-1; V: TRBV7-2; length: 13; CDR3: CASRLRQGKGQFF
J: TRBJ2-7; V: TRBV4-3; length: 15; CDR3: CASSQEGTRDSEQYF
J: TRBJ2-2; V: TRBV6-1; length: 16; CDR3: CASSHPSPTVGGELFF
J: TRBJ2-7; V: TRBV20-1; length: 17; CDR3: CSAVKPGQAKREYEQYF
J: TRBJ2-2; V: TRBV6-2/TRBV6-3; length: 15; CDR3: CASGGQSLNTGELFF
J: TRBJ1-5; V: TRBV6-2/TRBV6-3; length: 18; CDR3: CASSQTGQGLSSNQPQHF
J: TRBJ1-4; V: TRBV6-1; length: 13; CDR3: CASKGTNNEKLFF
J: TRBJ1-4; V: TRBV5-1; length: 16; CDR3: CASSRSVDSGGEKLFF
J: TRBJ2-3; V: TRBV19; length: 15; CDR3: CASSIRRGSTDTQYF
J: TRBJ2-1; V: TRBV5-1; length: 16; CDR3: CASSSALAGGGNEQFF
J: TRBJ2-4; V: TRBV19; length: 21; CDR3: CASSIEIPTGGTKLAKNIQYF
J: TRBJ2-3; V: TRBV5-1; length: 20; CDR3: CASSNVGARGFQASTDTQYF
J: TRBJ1-2; V: TRBV9; length: 15; CDR3: CASSVQEGGFGGYTF
J: TRBJ2-7; V: TRBV10-3; length: 12; CDR3: CATGQGLGEQYF
J: TRBJ1-2; V: TRBV29-1; length: 13; CDR3: CSVVGDRLYGYTF
J: TRBJ1-1; V: TRBV2; length: 13; CDR3: CASSVDRPSEAFF
J: TRBJ2-1; V: TRBV29-1; length: 14; CDR3: CSVEFWSSYNEQFF
J: TRBJ2-5; V: TRBV10-2; length: 12; CDR3: CASGLTSETQYF
J: TRBJ2-3; V: TRBV20-1; length: 15; CDR3: CSARDMGGRADTQYF
J: TRBJ2-7; V: TRBV27; length: 16; CDR3: CATAGTSGSRSYEQYF
J: TRBJ2-1; V: TRBV20-1; length: 15; CDR3: CSADLGLAGTNEQFF
J: TRBJ2-5; V: TRBV6-1; length: 13; CDR3: CASTQGYQETQYF
J: TRBJ2-3; V: TRBV11-3; length: 13; CDR3: CASSSRTAGAQYF
J: TRBJ2-6; V: TRBV5-1; length: 16; CDR3: CASRPLTSSGANVLTF
J: TRBJ1-5; V: TRBV28; length: 15; CDR3: CASSRRGTPNQPQHF
J: TRBJ1-1; V: TRBV20-1; length: 14; CDR3: CSARREGLSYEAFF
J: TRBJ1-6; V: TRBV6-5; length: 15; CDR3: CASSFVRGGNSPLHF
J: TRBJ1-5; V: TRBV3-1; length: 13; CDR3: CASSQGEGLGKHF
J: TRBJ1-2; V: TRBV29-1; length: 14; CDR3: CSVERVSPGGGYTF
J: TRBJ1-4; V: TRBV12-3/TRBV12-4; length: 11; CDR3: CASSAGEKLFF
J: TRBJ2-7; V: TRBV12-3/TRBV12-4; length: 15; CDR3: CASSSPSGRSYEQYF
J: TRBJ2-5; V: TRBV6-1; length: 14; CDR3: CASRPHQSQETQYF
J: TRBJ2-3; V: TRBV19; length: 14; CDR3: CASRSSGSGDTQYF
J: TRBJ2-1; V: TRBV5-1; length: 16; CDR3: CASSPAAPRSYNEQFF
J: TRBJ2-7; V: TRBV27; length: 14; CDR3: CASSSSQGWDEQYF
J: TRBJ2-2; V: TRBV18; length: 14; CDR3: CASSPPENTGELFF
J: TRBJ2-7; V: TRBV4-3; length: 15; CDR3: CASSQEWLAGARQYF
J: TRBJ1-2; V: TRBV6-1; length: 13; CDR3: CASSSPPHYGYTF
J: TRBJ2-7; V: TRBV28; length: 12; CDR3: CATQGLADEQYF
J: TRBJ2-1; V: TRBV9; length: 17; CDR3: CASSVEPSRGSYNEQFF